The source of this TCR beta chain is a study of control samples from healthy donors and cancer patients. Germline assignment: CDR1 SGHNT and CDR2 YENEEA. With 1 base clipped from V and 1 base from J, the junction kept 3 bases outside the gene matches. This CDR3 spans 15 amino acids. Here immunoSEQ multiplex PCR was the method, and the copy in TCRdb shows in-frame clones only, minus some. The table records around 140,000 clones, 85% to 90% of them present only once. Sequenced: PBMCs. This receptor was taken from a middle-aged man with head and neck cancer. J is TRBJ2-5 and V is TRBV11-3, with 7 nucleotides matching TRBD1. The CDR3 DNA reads TGTGCCAGCAGCTTAGGACAGGGACCCCAAGAGACCCAGTACTTC. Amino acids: CASSLGQGPQETQYF.